This TCR beta chain came from a study of shared clonotypes between healthy human individuals (dated by TCRdb to about 2020). For the wider study: The cohort included a few men and a couple of women between 18 and 49 years of age. Per donor, three plates each were used for CD4 naive and CD4 memory, two for CD8 naive, and one for CD8 memory. The study deeply sequenced blood TCR repertoires of five healthy adults to estimate repertoire size and the extent of clonotype sharing between individuals. To increase sequencing depth and limit assay-specific biases, different laboratories used diverse techniques to prepare libraries and sequence TCR repertoires. Each donor's leukapheresis produced roughly between roughly 0.85 and 10 billion PBMCs.

This clone was counted once. Which antigen it targets is not known. Base qualities are missing; no much larger clone stands one base away. Healthy HIV-negative adults with no recently reported acute infections or vaccinations were included as donors. Every donor was a Caucasian adult living in Nashville, Tennessee, USA. CD4+ T cells were enriched by magnetic negative selection; naive cells were then positively selected on CD45RA, and the negative fraction formed the memory subset. Blood was obtained by leukapheresis, after which PBMCs were separated by Ficoll-Histopaque density gradient centrifugation and cryopreserved in liquid nitrogen vapor phase. Analytical flow cytometry was used to check the purity and quantity of every magnetically sorted T cell population. Each sorted fraction had its genomic DNA isolated and then quantified by UV absorbance on a Nanodrop 2000c. Using the deep immunoSEQ assay, TCR CDR3 regions were amplified from genomic DNA by multiplex PCR. Extracted genomic DNA from each cell subset was spread evenly across all wells of several immunoSEQ 96-well plates, with each plate serving as a replicate. For sorted subsets, each replicate PCR was loaded with about 0.2 ug genomic DNA, equivalent to roughly 30,000 T cell genomes. Purified libraries were measured with a Qubit 3.0 fluorometer, size-checked on a Bioanalyzer 2100, and measured again with the KAPA Library Quantification kit. Every immunoSEQ 96-well plate was sequenced on a separate single-read 150-cycle Illumina NextSeq 550 flow cell. The published analysis was carried out like this. Because only junctional sequences without quality scores were contained in the immunoSEQ output, filtering matching that applied to full-length reads could not be performed. To assign V/J genes and CDR3, sequences were annotated against IMGT germline references using PyIR, a Python wrapper for IgBLAST v1.9. Reads with weak V/J assignments (E-value above 1e-6), missing CDR3, stop codons, out-of-frame junctions, or ambiguous translated residues were removed. V3J clonotypes were defined as sequences sharing the same inferred V gene, J gene, and CDR3 amino acid sequence. Percentage overlap between repertoires was calculated by dividing the number of shared unique clonotypes by the size of the smaller repertoire. Three approaches were used to assess repertoire richness: RTK rarefaction, the Chao1 estimator, and Recon v2.1 estimates of unobserved clonotypes. Generation probabilities for all TCRbeta clonotypes obtained by the gDNA method from several donors were computed using OLGA. In its TCRdb copy, this immuneACCESS table keeps in-frame sequences only and misses some clones. Where compared with another copy, unresolved V genes explain less than half of these, and the others have no known cause. That table gives V, J and clone size, and the DNA gave D and trimming. The sample records a few million clones, approximately 95% of which are singletons. About 0.37% of the sample is in the top ten clones.

Broad study findings and their caveats: Even with the large sequencing depth, rarefaction of the sorted-subset datasets indicated that sequencing was incomplete. Pairwise subsampling indicated that sequencing depth was expected to affect the degree of clonotype sharing among donors. Sampling was restricted to blood, and TCR repertoires in tissue are likely to differ from TCR repertoires in blood. The small number of donors limited the genetic and exposure-history diversity represented. Higher generation probabilities were observed for clonotypes shared by all four sorted-subset donors than for non-shared clonotypes. Naive subsets generally had larger estimated clonotype richness than memory subsets did. Across several donors, roughly 5.4% of naive CD4, 3.5% of naive CD8, under 2.5% of memory CD4, and approximately 0.4% of memory CD8 clonotypes were shared.

V loses 4 bases, J loses 0 bases, and the germline ends lie 15 bases apart. CDR1 and CDR2, per the germline V gene, are SGHTA and FQGNSA. Inclusive of the bounding cysteine and phenylalanine, the CDR3 is 17 residues long. The DNA shown is the 51-base CDR3, in frame from base 1. The chain uses TRBV7-2 and TRBJ2-2; a tentative D call is TRBD1 (6 bases match). The specimen sequenced was naive CD4+ T cells from PBMCs. The meaning of the sample's cell subset or site label: CD45RA+ positively selected. The receptor was isolated from a man younger than 35 in good health. Some clones in this sample may be carry-over from other donors' samples. Here the CDR3 is given as CASSSQPWTANTGELFF. The DNA reads TGTGCCAGCAGCTCCCAGCCCTGGACAGCGAACACCGGGGAGCTGTTTTTT.